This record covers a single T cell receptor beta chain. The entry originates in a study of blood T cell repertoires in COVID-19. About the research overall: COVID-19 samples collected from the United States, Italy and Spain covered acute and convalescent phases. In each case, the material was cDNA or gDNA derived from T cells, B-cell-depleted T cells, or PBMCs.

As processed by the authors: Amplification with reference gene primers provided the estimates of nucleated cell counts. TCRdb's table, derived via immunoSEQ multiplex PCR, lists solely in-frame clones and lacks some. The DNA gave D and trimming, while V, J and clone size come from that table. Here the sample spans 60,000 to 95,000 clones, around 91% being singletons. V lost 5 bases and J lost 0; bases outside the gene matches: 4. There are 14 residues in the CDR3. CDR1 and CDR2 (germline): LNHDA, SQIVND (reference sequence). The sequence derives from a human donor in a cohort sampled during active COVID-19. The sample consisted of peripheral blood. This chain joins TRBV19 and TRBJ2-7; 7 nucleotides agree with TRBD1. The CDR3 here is CASSSRTGSYEQYF. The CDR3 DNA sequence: TGTGCCAGTAGTTCGCGGACAGGCTCCTACGAGCAGTACTTC.